These T cell receptor beta chains were read from a single sample in a study of T cells in Graves' hyperthyroidism and ophthalmopathy. TCRdb redid the calling of the multiplex PCR reads with MiXCR, one entry per CDR3 protein. Of 450,000 to 650,000 distinct CDR3 sequences in the sample, about 14% were seen once. The source material was blood. The receptor set was obtained from a young woman with Graves' ophthalmopathy. CDR3s include the opening cysteine and the closing phenylalanine or tryptophan. A D gene is named only where the DNA matches it firmly. Not all rows give a size; the values are once, few, many and, for expanded clones, a class.

TRBV18	many	TRBJ1-5	NA	TGTGCCAGCTCACCCACGGGACGGACCAATCAGCCCCAGCATTTT	CASSPTGRTNQPQHF
TRBV6-1	NA	TRBJ1-6	NA	TGTGCCAGCGGCCGCCAGGAACCAAGCAATTCACCCCTCCACTTT	CASGRQEPSNSPLHF
TRBV20-1	many	TRBJ2-7	NA	TGCAGTGCTAGAGATCTAGTCGGGGTAGCGTTCCACGAGCAGTACTTC	CSARDLVGVAFHEQYF
TRBV7-2	few	TRBJ1-6	NA	TGTGCCAGCAGAACTGACGGACTCTATAATTCACCCCTCCACTTT	CASRTDGLYNSPLHF
TRBV12-5	many	TRBJ1-1	TRBD1	TGTGCTAGTGGTCCCAGGACAGGGAGGGCTGAAGCTTTCTTT	CASGPRTGRAEAFF
TRBV29-1	many	TRBJ1-2	NA	TGCAGCGTTGTGCCGACACTCCCTTCTGATGGCTACACCTTC	CSVVPTLPSDGYTF
TRBV7-2	many	TRBJ2-7	NA	TGTGCCAGCAGCTTTCGGACCTCCGCGCTAGCTAACTACGAGCAGTACTTC	CASSFRTSALANYEQYF
TRBV5-5	many	TRBJ1-4	NA	TGTGCCAGCAGCTTGCCAGGGGTCGATGAAAAACTGTTTTTT	CASSLPGVDEKLFF
TRBV10-2	many	TRBJ2-2	TRBD2	TGCGCCAGCAGTGAGGGACTAGCGGGAGGAGGGGACACCGGGGAGCTGTTTTTT	CASSEGLAGGGDTGELFF
TRBV13	many	TRBJ1-1	NA	TGTGCCAGCAGCTTAGAGGGGGGGCCTACTGAAGCTTTCTTT	CASSLEGGPTEAFF
TRBV9	many	TRBJ2-1	NA	TGTGCCAGCTCTTCAGCGGGACACTACAATGAGCAGTTCTTC	CASSSAGHYNEQFF
TRBV27	few	TRBJ1-2	TRBD1	TGTGCCAGCAGTTTCGTCGGGACAGGGGTTGCCTATGGCTACACCTTC	CASSFVGTGVAYGYTF
TRBV6-2/TRBV6-3	NA	TRBJ2-1	TRBD2	TGTGCCAGCAACTACAACTCGGGACTAGCGGGAGAGTCTAGCTCCTACAATGAGCAGTTCTTC	CASNYNSGLAGESSSYNEQFF
TRBV28	once	TRBJ2-7	TRBD1	TGTGCCAGCAGTTTCGAACAGGGGGCGAACGAGCAGTACTTC	CASSFEQGANEQYF
TRBV10-3	few	TRBJ2-2	NA	TGTGCCATCAGTTGCTGGACAGTGAACACCGGGGAGCTGTTTTTT	CAISCWTVNTGELFF
TRBV7-9	NA	TRBJ1-1	NA	TGTGCCAGCAGCTTTCTAACTCAGGGTGGGACTGAAGCTTTCTTT	CASSFLTQGGTEAFF
TRBV3-1	many	TRBJ2-3	NA	TGTGCCAGCAGCCAAGAAAAGGTCTCCCCCACAGATACGCAGTATTTT	CASSQEKVSPTDTQYF
TRBV20-1	few	TRBJ2-3	NA	TGCAGTGCTGGCTTGCTCCAAGATACGCAGTATTTT	CSAGLLQDTQYF
TRBV4-2	NA	TRBJ1-2	TRBD1	TGTGCCAGCAGCCAACACAAGGACAGGTTCGAAGGCTACACCTTC	CASSQHKDRFEGYTF
TRBV2	many	TRBJ2-3	NA	TGTGCCAGCAACGGCTTGGTTACAGATACGCAGTATTTT	CASNGLVTDTQYF
TRBV7-8	many	TRBJ2-7	NA	TGTGCCAGCAGCTCCCCGACCCGACGGAGCTCCTACGAGCAGTACTTC	CASSSPTRRSSYEQYF
TRBV3-1	many	TRBJ2-1	NA	TGTGCCAGCAGCCAGGGTCCCCGTGAGCAGTTCTTC	CASSQGPREQFF
TRBV19	NA	TRBJ2-1	TRBD1	TGTGCCAGTAGTGACAGGGGGCCCATTAACAATGAGCAGTTCTTC	CASSDRGPINNEQFF
TRBV11-2	NA	TRBJ2-3	NA	TGTGCCAGCAGCTTAGAAAGCGGCCAACTCAGTACGCAGTATTTT	CASSLESGQLSTQYF